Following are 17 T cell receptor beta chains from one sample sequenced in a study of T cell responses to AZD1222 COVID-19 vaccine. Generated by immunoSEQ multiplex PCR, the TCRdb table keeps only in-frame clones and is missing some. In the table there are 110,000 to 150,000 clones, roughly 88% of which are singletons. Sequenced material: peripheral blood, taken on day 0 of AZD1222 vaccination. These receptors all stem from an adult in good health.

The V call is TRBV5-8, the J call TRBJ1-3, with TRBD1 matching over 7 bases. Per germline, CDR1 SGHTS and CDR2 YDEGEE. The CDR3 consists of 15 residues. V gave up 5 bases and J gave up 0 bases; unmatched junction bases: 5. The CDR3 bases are TGTGCCAGCAGACTTTGGGACAGCTCTGGAAACACCATATATTTT. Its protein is CASRLWDSSGNTIYF.

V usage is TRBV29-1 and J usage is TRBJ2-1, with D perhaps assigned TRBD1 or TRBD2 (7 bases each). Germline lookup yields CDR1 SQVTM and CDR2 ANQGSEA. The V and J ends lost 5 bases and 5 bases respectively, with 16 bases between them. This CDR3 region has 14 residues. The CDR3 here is CSVKKTGRDNEQFF. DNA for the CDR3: TGCAGCGTTAAAAAGACAGGGAGGGACAATGAGCAGTTCTTC.

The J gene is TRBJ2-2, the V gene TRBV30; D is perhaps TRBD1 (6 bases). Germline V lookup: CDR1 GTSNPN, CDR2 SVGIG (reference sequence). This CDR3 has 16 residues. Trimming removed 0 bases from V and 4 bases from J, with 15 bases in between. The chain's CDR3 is CAWSVILTGFTGELFF. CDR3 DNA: TGTGCCTGGAGTGTAATTCTAACAGGGTTCACCGGGGAGCTGTTTTTT. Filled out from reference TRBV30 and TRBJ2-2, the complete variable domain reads SQTIHQWPATLVQPVGSPLSLECTVEGTSNPNLYWYRQAAGRGLQLLFYSVGIGQISSEVPQNLSASRPQDRQFILSSKKLLLSDSGFYLCAWSVILTGFTGELFFGEGSRLTVL.

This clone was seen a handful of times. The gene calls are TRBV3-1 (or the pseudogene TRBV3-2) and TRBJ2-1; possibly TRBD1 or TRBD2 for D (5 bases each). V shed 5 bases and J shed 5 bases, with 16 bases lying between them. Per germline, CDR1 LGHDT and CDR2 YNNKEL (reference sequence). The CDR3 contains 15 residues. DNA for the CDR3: TGTGCCAGCAGCGAAGGGTGGGGGATCCACAATGAGCAGTTCTTC. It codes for CASSEGWGIHNEQFF.

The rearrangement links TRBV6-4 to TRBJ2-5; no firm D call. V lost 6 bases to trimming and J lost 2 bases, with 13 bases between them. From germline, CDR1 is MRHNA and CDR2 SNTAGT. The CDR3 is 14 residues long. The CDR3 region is CASSPRKLQETQYF. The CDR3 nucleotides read TGTGCCAGCAGCCCCCGAAAACTTCAAGAGACCCAGTACTTC.

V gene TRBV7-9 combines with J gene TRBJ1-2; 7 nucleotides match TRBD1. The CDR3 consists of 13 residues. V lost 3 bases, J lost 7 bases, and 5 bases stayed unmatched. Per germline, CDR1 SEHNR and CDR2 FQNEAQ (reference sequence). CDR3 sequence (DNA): TGTGCCAGCAGCTTCAGGGGGTCGAGTGGCTACACCTTC. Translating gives CASSFRGSSGYTF.

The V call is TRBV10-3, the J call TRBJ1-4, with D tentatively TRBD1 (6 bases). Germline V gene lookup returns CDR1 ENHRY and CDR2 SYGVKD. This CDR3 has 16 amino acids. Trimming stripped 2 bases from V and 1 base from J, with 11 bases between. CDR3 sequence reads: CAISELRGGTNEKLFF. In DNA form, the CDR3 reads TGTGCCATCAGTGAGCTGAGGGGGGGAACTAATGAAAAACTGTTTTTT.

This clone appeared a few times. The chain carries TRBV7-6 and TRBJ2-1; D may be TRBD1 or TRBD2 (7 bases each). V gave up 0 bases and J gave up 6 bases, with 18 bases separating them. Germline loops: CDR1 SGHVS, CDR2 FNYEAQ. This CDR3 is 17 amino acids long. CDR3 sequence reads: CASSLARQGGSSNEQFF. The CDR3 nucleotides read TGTGCCAGCAGCTTAGCCCGACAGGGAGGGTCGAGCAATGAGCAGTTCTTC.

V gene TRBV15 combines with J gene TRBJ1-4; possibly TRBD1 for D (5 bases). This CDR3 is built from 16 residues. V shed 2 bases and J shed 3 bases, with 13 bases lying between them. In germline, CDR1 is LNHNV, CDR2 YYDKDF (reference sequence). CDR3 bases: TGTGCCACCAGCAGAATACAGGTCGAGGCTAATGAAAAACTGTTTTTT. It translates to CATSRIQVEANEKLFF.

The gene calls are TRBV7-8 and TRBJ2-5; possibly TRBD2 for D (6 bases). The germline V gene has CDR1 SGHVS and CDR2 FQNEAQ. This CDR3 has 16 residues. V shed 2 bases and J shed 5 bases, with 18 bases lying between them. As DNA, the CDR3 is TGTGCCAGCAGCTTACTGGTCGTTGTGAGCGGGGAGACCCAGTACTTC. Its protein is CASSLLVVVSGETQYF.

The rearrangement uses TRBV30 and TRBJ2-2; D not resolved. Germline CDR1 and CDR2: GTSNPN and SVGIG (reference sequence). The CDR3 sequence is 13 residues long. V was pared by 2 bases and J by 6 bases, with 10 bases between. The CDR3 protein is CAWSRRRAGELFF. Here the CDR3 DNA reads TGTGCCTGGAGTCGCAGAAGGGCCGGGGAGCTGTTTTTT.

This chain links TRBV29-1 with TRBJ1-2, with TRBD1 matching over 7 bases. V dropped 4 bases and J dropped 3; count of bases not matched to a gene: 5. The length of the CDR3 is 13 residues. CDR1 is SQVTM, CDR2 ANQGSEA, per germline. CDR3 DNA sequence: TGCAGCGTTGCCCAGGGGGTGGACTATGGCTACACCTTC. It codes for CSVAQGVDYGYTF. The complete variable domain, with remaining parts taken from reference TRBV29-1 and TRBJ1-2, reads SAVISQKPSRDICQRGTSLTIQCQVDSQVTMMFWYRQQPGQSLTLIATANQGSEATYESGFVIDKFPISRPNLTFSTLTVSNMSPEDSSIYLCSVAQGVDYGYTFGSGTRLTVV.

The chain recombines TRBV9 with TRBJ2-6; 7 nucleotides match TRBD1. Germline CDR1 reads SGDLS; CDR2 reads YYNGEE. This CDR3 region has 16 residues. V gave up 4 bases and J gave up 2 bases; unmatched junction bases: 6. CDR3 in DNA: TGTGCCAGCAGCAGACAGGGAAGCCCTGGGGCCAACGTCCTGACTTTC. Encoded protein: CASSRQGSPGANVLTF.

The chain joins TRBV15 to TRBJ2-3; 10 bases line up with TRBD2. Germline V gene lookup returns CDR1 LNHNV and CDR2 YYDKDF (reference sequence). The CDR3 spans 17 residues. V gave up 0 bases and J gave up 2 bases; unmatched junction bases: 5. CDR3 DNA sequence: TGTGCCACCAGCAGAGAACTTCTAGCGGGGGTCACAGATACGCAGTATTTT. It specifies CATSRELLAGVTDTQYF.

The CDR3 region is CSVEEGGAGAFF. The CDR3, as DNA: TGCAGCGTTGAGGAAGGGGGCGCCGGCGCTTTCTTT. The rearrangement joins TRBV29-1 to TRBJ1-1, with TRBD1 matching over 7 bases. The CDR3 contains 12 residues. V lost 3 bases and J lost 11; bases outside the gene matches: 9. The germline V gene has CDR1 SQVTM and CDR2 ANQGSEA.

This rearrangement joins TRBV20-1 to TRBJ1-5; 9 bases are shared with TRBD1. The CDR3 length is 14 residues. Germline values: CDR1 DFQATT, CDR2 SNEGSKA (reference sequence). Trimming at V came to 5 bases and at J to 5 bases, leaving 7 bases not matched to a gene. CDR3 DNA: TGCAGTGCTGGTGGACAGGGGTGGGATCAGCCCCAGCATTTT. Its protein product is CSAGGQGWDQPQHF.

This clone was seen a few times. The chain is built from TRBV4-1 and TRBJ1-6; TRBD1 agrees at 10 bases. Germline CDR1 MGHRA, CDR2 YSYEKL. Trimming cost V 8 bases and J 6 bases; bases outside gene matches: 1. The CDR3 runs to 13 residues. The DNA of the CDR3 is TGCGCCAGCCGGGACAGGGGTAATTCACCCCTCCACTTT. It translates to CASRDRGNSPLHF.